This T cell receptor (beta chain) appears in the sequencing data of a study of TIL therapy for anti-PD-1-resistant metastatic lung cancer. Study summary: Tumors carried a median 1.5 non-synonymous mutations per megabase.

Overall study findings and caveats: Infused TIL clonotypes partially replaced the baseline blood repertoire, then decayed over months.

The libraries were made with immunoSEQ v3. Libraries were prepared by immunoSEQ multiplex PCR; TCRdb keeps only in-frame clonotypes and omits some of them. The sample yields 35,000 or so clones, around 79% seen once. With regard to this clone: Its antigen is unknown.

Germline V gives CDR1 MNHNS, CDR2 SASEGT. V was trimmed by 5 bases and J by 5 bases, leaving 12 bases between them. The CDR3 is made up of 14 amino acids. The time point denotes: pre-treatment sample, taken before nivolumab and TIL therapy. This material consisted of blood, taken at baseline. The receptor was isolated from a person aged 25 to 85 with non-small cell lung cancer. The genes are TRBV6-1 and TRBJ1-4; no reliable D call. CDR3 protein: CASSYQARNEKLFF. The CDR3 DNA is TGTGCCAGCAGTTATCAGGCGCGGAATGAAAAACTGTTTTTT.